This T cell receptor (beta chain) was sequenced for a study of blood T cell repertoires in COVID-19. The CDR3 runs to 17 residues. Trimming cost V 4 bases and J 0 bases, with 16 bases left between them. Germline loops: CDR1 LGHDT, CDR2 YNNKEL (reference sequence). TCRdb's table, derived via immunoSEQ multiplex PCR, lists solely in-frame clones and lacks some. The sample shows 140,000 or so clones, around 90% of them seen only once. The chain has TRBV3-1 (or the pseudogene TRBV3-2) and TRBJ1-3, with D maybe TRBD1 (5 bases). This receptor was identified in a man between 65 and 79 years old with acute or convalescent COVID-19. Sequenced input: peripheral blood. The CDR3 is CASSLTQGRSSGNTIYF. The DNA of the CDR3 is TGTGCCAGCAGCCTCACCCAGGGCAGGAGCTCTGGAAACACCATATATTTT.